The 17 T cell receptor beta chains given below trace back to one sample, sequenced in a study of cytomegalovirus exposure and HLA in healthy donors. The PCR ran on 60 Vbeta and 13 Jbeta primers. Sequencing used immunoSEQ multiplex PCR; TCRdb keeps in-frame clones, though not all of them. The sample includes about 200,000 clones, approximately 70% of them seen just once. The material sequenced was PBMCs. These receptors were obtained from a woman in her twenties or thirties in good health and CMV-seronegative.

This clone was observed once. The chain couples TRBV29-1 to TRBJ2-3; the D is unclear. The V gene lost 3 bases and the J gene lost 2 bases, with 9 bases spanning the gap. The CDR3 has 13 amino acids. Germline loops: CDR1 SQVTM, CDR2 ANQGSEA. This CDR3 reads CSVEGSNTDTQYF. The CDR3 DNA follows: TGCAGCGTTGAGGGCAGCAACACAGATACGCAGTATTTT.

The rearrangement links TRBV18 to TRBJ2-2; D gene ambiguous. V lost 0 bases and J lost 7, with 6 bases in between. CDR1 and CDR2 (germline): KGHSH, LQKENI. The CDR3 contains 13 residues. CDR3 sequence (DNA): TGTGCCAGCTCACCACCGGTCGGCGGGGAGCTGTTTTTT. The encoded protein is CASSPPVGGELFF. The variable domain in full, with the rest retrieved from reference TRBV18 and TRBJ2-2, is NAGVMQNPRHLVRRRGQEARLRCSPMKGHSHVYWYRQLPEEGLKFMVYLQKENIIDESGMPKERFSAEFPKEGPSILRIQQVVRGDSAAYFCASSPPVGGELFFGEGSRLTVL.

J is TRBJ1-2 and V is TRBV6-5; D call uncertain. The CDR3 consists of 15 residues. Trimming took 6 bases from V and 4 from J, leaving 18 bases between them. CDR1 and CDR2 from the germline V gene are MNHEY and SVGAGI. CDR3 coding DNA: TGTGCCAGCAGGCGAACGAAGGGAGGTGGCTATGGCTACACCTTC. This sequence encodes CASRRTKGGGYGYTF.

This clone was seen a handful of times. The V call is TRBV7-9, the J call TRBJ2-7; a possible D gene is TRBD2 (5 bases). The germline V gene encodes CDR1 SEHNR and CDR2 FQNEAQ (reference sequence). Trimming shortened V by 5 bases and J by 0 bases, and 8 bases separated the two germline ends. The CDR3 contains 13 residues. The CDR3 protein is CASSGLGSYEQYF. The CDR3 bases are TGTGCCAGCAGCGGACTCGGCTCCTACGAGCAGTACTTC.

The chain uses TRBV19 and TRBJ2-6; no clear D. The CDR3 has 13 residues. Germline V gene lookup returns CDR1 LNHDA and CDR2 SQIVND (reference sequence). Trimming took 7 bases from V and 1 from J, leaving 5 bases between them. CDR3 bases: TGTGCCAGTAAAACTTCTGGGGCCAACGTCCTGACTTTC. This codes for CASKTSGANVLTF.

This clone was observed once. This chain uses TRBV2 with TRBJ2-2, with 7 nucleotides matching TRBD1. This CDR3 spans 14 amino acids. V lost 7 bases to trimming and J lost 7 bases; unmatched junction nucleotides: 9. Germline V gene sequence: CDR1 SNHLY, CDR2 FYNNEI. The CDR3 here is CASKDRAVDGELFF. The CDR3 nucleotides read TGTGCCAGCAAAGACAGGGCGGTGGACGGGGAGCTGTTTTTT.

The chain combines TRBV7-2 with TRBJ2-1; TRBD2 matches at 11 bases. The germline V gene has CDR1 SGHTA and CDR2 FQGNSA. The CDR3 sequence is 15 residues long. V shed 6 bases, J shed 9 bases, and the junction held 10 bases outside the gene matches. The CDR3 bases are TGTGCCAGCAGGCCGACTAGCGGGGTCTTGGGTGAGCAGTTCTTC. This sequence encodes CASRPTSGVLGEQFF.

This clone was picked up one time. V is TRBV7-3 and J is TRBJ2-2, with TRBD2 matching over 11 bases. The J segment lost 6 bases and the V segment lost 2 bases, leaving 14 bases of the junction unmatched. CDR1 SGHTA and CDR2 FQGTGA come from the germline V gene. CDR3 length: 19 residues. The CDR3 loop reads CASSLGRVLAGAGPGELFF. In nucleotides, the CDR3 is TGTGCCAGCAGCTTAGGGCGTGTACTAGCGGGAGCGGGACCCGGGGAGCTGTTTTTT.

The chain carries TRBV5-1 and TRBJ2-2; D gene ambiguous. Germline V gives CDR1 SGHRS, CDR2 YFSETQ. V was cut by 4 bases and J by 2 bases, with 12 bases left in between. The CDR3 is made up of 15 amino acids. The CDR3 sequence: CASSVPLTNTGELFF. For the CDR3, the DNA is TGCGCCAGCAGCGTCCCGTTAACAAACACCGGGGAGCTGTTTTTT.

A remark on this clone: The sample carries other DNA sequences with the same CDR3. DNA of the CDR3: TGCAGCGTTGGGATTAGCGGGAGCCCTAGCACAGATACGCAGTATTTT. Translated: CSVGISGSPSTDTQYF. The J gene is TRBJ2-3, the V gene TRBV29-1; 9 bases match TRBD2. This CDR3 is built from 16 residues. Trimming removed 4 bases from V and 0 bases from J; junction bases left unmatched: 8. CDR1 and CDR2 from the germline V gene are SQVTM and ANQGSEA.

The V and J genes are TRBV19 and TRBJ1-5, with D unclear. CDR1 is LNHDA, CDR2 SQIVND, per germline (reference sequence). CDR3 length: 15 residues. Trimming shortened V by 2 bases and J by 2 bases, and 10 bases separated the two germline ends. CDR3 region: CASSIPPRGNQPQHF. CDR3 DNA: TGTGCCAGTAGTATACCGCCTCGGGGCAATCAGCCCCAGCATTTT.

This chain joins TRBV4-1 and TRBJ1-1; maybe TRBD1 (6 bases). Germline V gene lookup returns CDR1 MGHRA and CDR2 YSYEKL. V gave up 3 bases and J gave up 3 bases, with 14 bases separating them. The CDR3 length is 15 residues. Here the CDR3 DNA reads TGCGCCAGCAGCCATCTCAGGGGCCGGCACACTGAAGCTTTCTTT. Its protein is CASSHLRGRHTEAFF.

The V call is TRBV6-5, the J call TRBJ2-1, with a weak D call TRBD2 (6 bases). The germline gives CDR1 MNHEY, CDR2 SVGAGI. This CDR3 region has 13 residues. The CDR3 protein is CAAVGGPGDEQFF. DNA of the CDR3: TGTGCTGCAGTAGGAGGGCCCGGCGATGAGCAGTTCTTC.

This clone has more than one count but fewer than ten. One end of the junction does not line up with germline, which may come from a read error. The chain couples TRBV7-9 to TRBJ2-1; maybe TRBD1 (6 bases). CDR1 is SEHNR, CDR2 FQNEAQ, per germline (reference sequence). The CDR3 spans 16 residues. CDR3 coding DNA: TGTTCCAGCAGACCTCCAGGTACAGGGAGCCACAATGAGCAGTTCTTC. Translated: CSSRPPGTGSHNEQFF.

The rearrangement joins TRBV4-2 to TRBJ2-3; possible D gene TRBD1, 6 bases. This CDR3 has 17 amino acids. V lost 3 bases and J 0 bases, leaving 16 bases between the germline ends. CDR1 and CDR2 (germline): LGHNA, YNFKEQ. This chain's CDR3 is CASSHPRGGGSTDTQYF. The CDR3, as DNA: TGTGCCAGCAGCCACCCCCGAGGTGGGGGCAGCACAGATACGCAGTATTTT.

The rearrangement uses TRBV2 and TRBJ1-6, with 10 bases identical to TRBD1. Germline V gene sequence: CDR1 SNHLY, CDR2 FYNNEI. Unmatched junction bases numbered 10, after V lost 10 bases and J lost 7 bases. The CDR3 length is 15 residues. The DNA of the CDR3 is TGTGCCATCTCGAGGACGGGACAGGGGAATTCACCCCTCCACTTT. Its protein is CAISRTGQGNSPLHF.

The rearrangement uses TRBV5-6 and TRBJ2-5; 8 nucleotides line up with TRBD1. V shed 4 bases, J shed 2 bases, and the junction held 16 bases outside the gene matches. The CDR3 sequence is 18 residues long. Germline loops: CDR1 SGHDT, CDR2 YYEEEE. Written as DNA, the CDR3 is TGTGCCAGCAGCCAACGCCCCGGTGGACAGGGCCTTCAAGAGACCCAGTACTTC. This translates into CASSQRPGGQGLQETQYF. Filled out from reference TRBV5-6 and TRBJ2-5, the complete variable domain reads DAGVTQSPTHLIKTRGQQVTLRCSPKSGHDTVSWYQQALGQGPQFIFQYYEEEERQRGNFPDRFSGHQFPNYSSELNVNALLLGDSALYLCASSQRPGGQGLQETQYFGPGTRLLVL.